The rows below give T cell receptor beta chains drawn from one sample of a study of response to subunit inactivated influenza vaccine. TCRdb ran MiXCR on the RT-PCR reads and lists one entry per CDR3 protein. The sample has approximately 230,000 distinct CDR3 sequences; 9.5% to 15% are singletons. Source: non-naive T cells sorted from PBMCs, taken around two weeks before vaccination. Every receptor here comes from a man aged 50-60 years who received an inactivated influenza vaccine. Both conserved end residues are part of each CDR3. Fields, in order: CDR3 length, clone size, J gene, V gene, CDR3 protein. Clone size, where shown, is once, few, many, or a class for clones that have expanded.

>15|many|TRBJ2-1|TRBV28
CASSWGQGSYNEQFF
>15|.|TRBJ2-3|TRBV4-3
CASSQDSQRSDTQYF
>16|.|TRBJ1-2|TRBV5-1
CASSSFDRDRNYGYTF
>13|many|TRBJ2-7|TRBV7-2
CASSPFMTYEQYF
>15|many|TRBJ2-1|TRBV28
CASSPDSSPYNEQFF
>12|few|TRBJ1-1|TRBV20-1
CSYCTGTTEAFF
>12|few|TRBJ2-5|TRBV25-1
CASRSSGETQYF
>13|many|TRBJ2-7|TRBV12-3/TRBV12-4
CASSLYGSYEQYF
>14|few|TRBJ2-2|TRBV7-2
CASRRQANTGELFF
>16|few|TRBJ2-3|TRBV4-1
CASSQGLAGGIDTQYF
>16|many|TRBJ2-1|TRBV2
CASSEPGQGPLHEQFF
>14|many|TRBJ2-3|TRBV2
CASSVNRVTDTQYF
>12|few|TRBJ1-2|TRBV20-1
CSASVRSSGYTF
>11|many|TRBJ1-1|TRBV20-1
CSAPSGGKAFF
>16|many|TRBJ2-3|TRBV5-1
CASSFVSGGAVNTQYF
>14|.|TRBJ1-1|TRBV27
CASRRGQGNTEAFF
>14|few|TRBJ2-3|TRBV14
CASRLAGGQDTQYF
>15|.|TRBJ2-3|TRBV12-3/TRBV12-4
CASSLSPRWTDTQYF
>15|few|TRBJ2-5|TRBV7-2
CASSSDAGGQETQYF
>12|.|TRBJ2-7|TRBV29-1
CSVDGGGYEQYF
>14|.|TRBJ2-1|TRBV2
CASSGGQKYNEQFF
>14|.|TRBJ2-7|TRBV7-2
CASSAGLAGYEQYF
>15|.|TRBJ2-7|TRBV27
CASSLLRSDGYEQYF
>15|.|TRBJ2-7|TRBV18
CASSPGQGAGYEQYF
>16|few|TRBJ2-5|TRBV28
CASSNPKTGGSETQYF
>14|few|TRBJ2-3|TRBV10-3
CAISDGLGSDTQYF
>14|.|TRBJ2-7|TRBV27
CASRAGTGVYEQYF
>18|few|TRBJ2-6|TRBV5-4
CASSSAGVASSGANVLTF
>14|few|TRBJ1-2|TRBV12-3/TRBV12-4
CASSPGQGNYGYTF
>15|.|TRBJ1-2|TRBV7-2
CASSPMTGQGLSYTF
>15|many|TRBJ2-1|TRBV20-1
CSASETGKSYNEQFF
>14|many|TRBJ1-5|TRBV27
CASSFRGGNQPQHF
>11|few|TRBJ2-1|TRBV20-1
CSADKYNEQFF
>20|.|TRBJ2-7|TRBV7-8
CASSTKGRPVGQGGSYEQYF
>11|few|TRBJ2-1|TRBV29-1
CSVGEDNEQFF
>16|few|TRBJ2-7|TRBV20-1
CSARDPTSDSSYEQYF
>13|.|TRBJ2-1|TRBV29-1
CTSQRGLLNEQFF
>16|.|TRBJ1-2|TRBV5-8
CASSVTTGTVVRGYTF
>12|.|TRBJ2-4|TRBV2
CASSDRGYIQYF
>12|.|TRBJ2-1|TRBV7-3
CASSFGAGALFF
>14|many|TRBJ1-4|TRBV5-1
CASSAGQGGEKLFF
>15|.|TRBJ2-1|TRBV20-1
CSTRDSRDSRGEQFF
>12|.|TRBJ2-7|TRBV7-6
CASSNFPYEQYF
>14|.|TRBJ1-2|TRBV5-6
CASSLALVNPRYTF
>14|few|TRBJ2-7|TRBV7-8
CASSLVVGPYEQYF
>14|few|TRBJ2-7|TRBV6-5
CASSSGQKAYEQYF
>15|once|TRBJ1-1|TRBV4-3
CASSQDGHLGTEAFF
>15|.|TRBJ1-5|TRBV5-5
CASSFSQASNQPQHF
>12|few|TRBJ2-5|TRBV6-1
CASMGHKETQYF
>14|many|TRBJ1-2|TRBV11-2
CASSPGRWNYGYTF
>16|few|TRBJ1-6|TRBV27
CASSFLSRGNNSPLHF
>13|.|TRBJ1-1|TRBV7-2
CASSTGQISEAFF
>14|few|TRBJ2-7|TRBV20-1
CSARNHGQSYEQYF